A single sample gave rise to the 16 T cell receptor beta chains below, sequenced in a study of early stage breast cancer tumors. The protocol was immunoSEQ multiplex PCR, while the TCRdb copy is restricted to in-frame clones and leaves out a portion. The repertoire holds some 14,000 clones, with roughly 83% as singletons. Material for sequencing was normal breast tissue next to the tumor. The receptor source for this set is a person between 50 and 60 years old with breast cancer.

This clone came up a few times. The chain combines TRBV18 with TRBJ1-5, with D perhaps matching TRBD1 (6 bases). CDR1 and CDR2 (germline): KGHSH, LQKENI. CDR3 size: 15 residues. Trimming removed 8 bases from V and 0 bases from J, with 14 bases in between. The CDR3 sequence: CASTTGQLSNQPQHF. Here the CDR3 DNA reads TGTGCCAGCACGACTGGACAGCTTAGCAATCAGCCCCAGCATTTT.

V and J are TRBV7-2 and TRBJ2-7; TRBD2 aligns across 10 bases. Germline V gene data show CDR1 as SGHTA and CDR2 as FQGNSA. This CDR3 has 15 amino acids. Unmatched junction bases numbered 13, after V lost 5 bases and J lost 9 bases. CDR3 sequence: CASSPGITSGIMQYF. The CDR3 DNA reads TGTGCCAGCAGCCCGGGGATCACTAGCGGGATAATGCAGTACTTC.

This CDR3 is CASSESPGYPGSTDTQYF. CDR3 DNA sequence: TGCGCCAGCAGTGAGTCCCCCGGGTACCCCGGGAGCACAGATACGCAGTATTTT. The chain combines TRBV10-2 with TRBJ2-3, with D uncertain. This CDR3 region has 18 residues. The germline CDR1 and CDR2 sequences are WSHSY and SAAADI. V was trimmed by 0 bases and J by 0 bases, leaving 16 bases between them.

The rearrangement links TRBV7-2 to TRBJ2-7, with TRBD2 matching 10 bases. The CDR3 totals 14 residues. V lost 4 bases to trimming and J lost 7 bases; unmatched junction nucleotides: 7. Germline CDR1 is SGHTA and CDR2 is FQGNSA. The CDR3 DNA is TGTGCCAGCAGCTCAACAGCGGGGGGGCGGGAGCAGTACTTC. It is translated as CASSSTAGGREQYF.

V is TRBV10-3 and J is TRBJ2-3; 10 bases align to TRBD2. Germline V gene sequence: CDR1 ENHRY, CDR2 SYGVKD. V dropped 2 bases and J dropped 6; count of bases not matched to a gene: 8. The CDR3 has 16 amino acids. The CDR3 loop is CAISERVIAGGDTQYF. Written as DNA, the CDR3 is TGTGCCATCAGTGAGAGAGTTATAGCGGGAGGCGATACGCAGTATTTT.

V and J are TRBV5-6 and TRBJ1-1; TRBD1 might be the D (5 bases). This CDR3 spans 15 amino acids. V gave up 4 bases and J gave up 4 bases, with 17 bases separating them. Germline-derived CDR1 and CDR2 are SGHDT and YYEEEE. The CDR3 spells CASSPPWGGSTEAFF. For the CDR3, the DNA is TGTGCCAGCAGCCCCCCCTGGGGGGGGAGCACTGAAGCTTTCTTT.

The J gene is TRBJ2-7, the V gene TRBV4-1; D possibly corresponds to TRBD1 (5 bases). Trimming stripped 0 bases from V and 2 bases from J, with 11 bases between. The CDR3 totals 15 residues. Germline V lookup: CDR1 MGHRA, CDR2 YSYEKL. CDR3 in DNA: TGCGCCAGCAGCCAAGATAGGGGTCTCGCCTACGAGCAGTACTTC. Its protein is CASSQDRGLAYEQYF.

V usage is TRBV9 and J usage is TRBJ1-4; 8 bases map to TRBD1. The germline CDR1 and CDR2 sequences are SGDLS and YYNGEE. With V trimmed by 4 bases and J by 9 bases, 8 bases remained unmatched. This CDR3 has 14 residues. The CDR3 reads CASSNTTGDKKLFF. As DNA, the CDR3 is TGTGCCAGCAGCAATACGACAGGGGATAAAAAACTGTTTTTT.

The chain joins TRBV6-1 to TRBJ2-1; D remains unclear. CDR3 length equals 15 residues. V was shortened by 4 bases and J by 9 bases, with 19 bases between the two germline ends. Germline loops: CDR1 MNHNS, CDR2 SASEGT. In nucleotides, the CDR3 is TGTGCCAGCAGTGGGTCGGCCCCCTCATTGAGTGAGCAGTTCTTC. As protein: CASSGSAPSLSEQFF.

The table lists this clone with a count of one. The genes are TRBV6-4 and TRBJ2-3; 13 bases agree with TRBD2. CDR1 is MRHNA, CDR2 SNTAGT, per germline. The trim removed 4 bases at V and 4 bases at J, leaving 5 bases unmatched. This CDR3 has 16 amino acids. CDR3: CASSGRTSGSSDTQYF. The CDR3 DNA reads TGTGCCAGCAGTGGTAGGACTAGCGGGAGTTCAGATACGCAGTATTTT.

The V gene is TRBV5-5, the J gene TRBJ2-7; no definite D call. V lost 0 bases and J lost 2, with 18 bases in between. This CDR3 is 17 amino acids long. Germline CDR1 is SGHKS and CDR2 is YYEKEE (reference sequence). The CDR3 here is CASSLGLGRRNTYEQYF. CDR3 in DNA: TGTGCCAGCAGCTTGGGACTCGGACGCCGGAATACCTACGAGCAGTACTTC.

The chain employs TRBV10-3 and TRBJ2-1; 7 nucleotides match TRBD2. The J segment lost 3 bases and the V segment lost 8 bases, leaving 4 bases of the junction unmatched. The CDR3 extends over 13 amino acids. Germline values: CDR1 ENHRY, CDR2 SYGVKD. In DNA, the CDR3 is TGTGCCATCGGACTAGACAACTACAATGAGCAGTTCTTC. Its translation is CAIGLDNYNEQFF.

As concerns this clone: Other DNA sequences within the sample encode an identical CDR3. V is TRBV28 and J is TRBJ2-7; tentatively, D is TRBD1 (6 bases). This CDR3 comprises 13 residues. Germline values: CDR1 MDHEN, CDR2 SYDVKM. With 5 bases removed from V and 2 bases from J, the gap between germline ends came to 10 bases. The DNA for the CDR3 is TGTGCCAGCAGTACCACAGGGACCTACGAGCAGTACTTC. It encodes CASSTTGTYEQYF.

The CDR3 region is CASSAPGQGRSEAFF. CDR3 DNA: TGTGCCAGCAGTGCACCGGGACAGGGGCGATCTGAAGCTTTCTTT. This chain connects TRBV27 to TRBJ1-1; TRBD1 agrees at 10 bases. The CDR3 spans 15 residues. CDR1 MNHEY and CDR2 SMNVEV come from the germline V gene (reference sequence). V gave up 5 bases and J gave up 6 bases; unmatched junction bases: 9.

The chain links TRBV29-1 to TRBJ2-2; perhaps TRBD1 as D (6 bases). CDR1 and CDR2 (germline): SQVTM, ANQGSEA. Trimming cost V 7 bases and J 6 bases, with 12 bases left between them. The CDR3 runs to 12 residues. CDR3 bases: TGCAGCGCCGCGACAGGACCCGGGGAGCTGTTTTTT. Residues: CSAATGPGELFF.

The chain combines TRBV10-3 with TRBJ1-1, with 9 bases identical to TRBD1. The J segment lost 1 base and the V segment lost 5 bases, leaving 2 bases of the junction unmatched. CDR1 and CDR2 from the germline V gene are ENHRY and SYGVKD. CDR3 length: 14 residues. The CDR3 spells CAISRTGENTEAFF. The CDR3 DNA follows: TGTGCCATCAGTAGGACAGGGGAGAACACTGAAGCTTTCTTT.